The 21 T cell receptor beta chains listed next were all sequenced from one sample in a study of CD8+CD57+ T cells in acquired aplastic anemia. TCR beta VDJ and CDR3 profiling used genomic DNA as template. TCRdb re-called the reads through MiXCR, storing one row per CDR3 protein. This table has a few hundred thousand distinct CDR3 sequences, roughly 64% appearing once. The specimen was sorted CD4+, CD8+, or CD8+CD57+ T cells (not recorded which) from PBMCs. Source of these receptors: a human donor in good health, serving as a control.

The rearrangement uses TRBV7-8 and TRBJ1-1; no clear D gene. V was clipped by 4 bases and J by 3 bases, with 12 bases between them. This CDR3 has 14 amino acids. CDR1 SGHVS and CDR2 FQNEAQ come from the germline V gene. The CDR3 is CASSSITGDTEAFF. As DNA, the CDR3 is TGTGCCAGCAGCTCAATCACTGGGGACACTGAAGCTTTCTTT.

This clonotype was seen many times. The rearrangement joins TRBV29-1 to TRBJ2-3; 8 bases align to TRBD2. CDR3 length: 16 amino acids. V lost 1 base to trimming and J lost 2 bases; unmatched junction nucleotides: 8. CDR1 is SQVTM, CDR2 ANQGSEA, per germline. The CDR3 DNA is TGCAGCGTTGAAGGGGGCCAGCGGGGGATCACAGATACGCAGTATTTT. The encoded protein is CSVEGGQRGITDTQYF.

This clonotype has ten or more counts. The gene calls are TRBV10-3 and TRBJ1-2, with D possibly matching TRBD1 (5 bases). V dropped 2 bases and J dropped 3 bases, with 10 bases sitting between them. The germline V gene encodes CDR1 ENHRY and CDR2 SYGVKD. The CDR3 sequence is 14 residues long. CDR3 residues: CAISERREDYGYTF. In DNA form, the CDR3 reads TGTGCCATCAGTGAGCGCAGGGAGGACTATGGCTACACCTTC.

The chain links TRBV20-1 to TRBJ1-5, with TRBD1 matching over 7 bases. Germline V gives CDR1 DFQATT, CDR2 SNEGSKA (reference sequence). This CDR3 has 12 residues. V trimming: 6 bases; J trimming: 11 bases; junction bases outside the gene matches: 10. DNA for the CDR3: TGCAGTGCCACCCCGGTGGGACAGTCCCAGCATTTT. Translated: CSATPVGQSQHF.

About this clonotype itself: Its ends do not fully match the called genes, so a read error is possible. The V gene is TRBV10-3, the J gene TRBJ1-2; D is possibly TRBD1 (5 bases). CDR1 ENHRY and CDR2 SYGVKD come from the germline V gene. The CDR3 sequence is 14 residues long. CDR3 protein: CAISAREAGYRYTF. The CDR3 DNA reads TGTGCCATCAGCGCCAGGGAGGCGGGCTATCGCTACACCTTC.

V usage is TRBV20-1 and J usage is TRBJ1-4; a possible D gene is TRBD1 (5 bases). CDR3 length equals 15 residues. The germline V gene has CDR1 DFQATT and CDR2 SNEGSKA (reference sequence). This chain's CDR3 is CISGRGSTDNEKLFF. The DNA of the CDR3 is TGCATTTCGGGGCGGGGGAGCACAGATAATGAAAAACTGTTTTTT.

This rearrangement joins TRBV5-1 to TRBJ2-7; the D gene is possibly TRBD1 (8 bases). CDR3 length: 15 residues. Germline-derived CDR1 and CDR2 are SGHRS and YFSETQ. Trimming removed 4 bases from V and 2 bases from J, with 16 bases in between. The CDR3 bases are TGCGCCAGCAGCGCCCGGACAGGGAGGGCCTACGAGCAGTACTTC. Amino acid sequence: CASSARTGRAYEQYF. Complete variable domain (other parts from reference TRBV5-1 and TRBJ2-7): KAGVTQTPRYLIKTRGQQVTLSCSPISGHRSVSWYQQTPGQGLQFLFEYFSETQRNKGNFPGRFSGRQFSNSRSEMNVSTLELGDSALYLCASSARTGRAYEQYFGPGTRLTVT.

Remarks on this clonotype: The junction departs from the called germline gene at one end, perhaps through a read error. The rearrangement uses TRBV20-1 and TRBJ2-4; D might be TRBD1 (7 bases). Per germline, CDR1 DFQATT and CDR2 SNEGSKA (reference sequence). This CDR3 region has 16 residues. CDR3 sequence: CSVRGGRGVAKNIQYF. The DNA of the CDR3 is TGCAGTGTTAGAGGGGGCCGCGGGGTAGCCAAAAACATTCAGTACTTC.

This clonotype was picked up a small number of times. This chain links TRBV9 with TRBJ2-2; D gene unclear. Trimming stripped 1 base from V and 4 bases from J, with 11 bases between. Per the germline V gene, CDR1 is SGDLS and CDR2 is YYNGEE. This CDR3 spans 15 amino acids. The CDR3 reads CASSVMADGTGELFF. DNA for the CDR3: TGTGCCAGCAGCGTAATGGCAGACGGCACCGGGGAGCTGTTTTTT.

This clonotype occurred many times. This chain joins TRBV2 and TRBJ1-4; TRBD1 agrees at 7 bases. The V gene end was trimmed by 8 bases and the J gene end by 6 bases; junction bases not matched to a gene: 12. The CDR3 loop spans 15 amino acids. Germline V gene sequence: CDR1 SNHLY, CDR2 FYNNEI. The CDR3 spells CASETNRGGYEKLFF. As DNA, the CDR3 is TGTGCCAGCGAGACAAACAGGGGAGGATATGAAAAACTGTTTTTT.

Only one count was recorded for this clonotype. The rearrangement joins TRBV2 to TRBJ2-3; 16 positions agree with TRBD2. Germline V gene sequence: CDR1 SNHLY, CDR2 FYNNEI. The J segment lost 2 bases and the V segment lost 4 bases, leaving 3 bases of the junction unmatched. The CDR3 sequence is 17 residues long. The CDR3 region is CASSAGLAGGPTDTQYF. DNA of the CDR3: TGTGCCAGCAGTGCGGGACTAGCGGGGGGGCCCACAGATACGCAGTATTTT.

The V call is TRBV5-1, the J call TRBJ1-6; D is perhaps TRBD1 (5 bases). The CDR3 has 15 residues. The germline V gene encodes CDR1 SGHRS and CDR2 YFSETQ. V gave up 3 bases and J gave up 9 bases, with 16 bases separating them. This CDR3 is CASSWGSTDTSPLHF. The DNA of the CDR3 is TGCGCCAGCAGCTGGGGGAGCACAGATACTTCACCCCTCCACTTT.

This clonotype occurred a few times. The gene calls are TRBV29-1 and TRBJ2-1, with 7 bases fitting TRBD1. Trimming removed 3 bases from V and 1 base from J; junction bases left unmatched: 6. The germline V gene encodes CDR1 SQVTM and CDR2 ANQGSEA. There are 15 residues in the CDR3. The DNA for the CDR3 is TGCAGCGTTGAGCCGACAGGGTGGTCCTACAATGAGCAGTTCTTC. Its translation is CSVEPTGWSYNEQFF.

This chain links TRBV12-1 with TRBJ2-2; the D call TRBD1 from the table was never checked on the DNA. TRBV12-1 has pseudogene status. This CDR3 contains 16 residues. The CDR3 nucleotides are TGTGCCAGCAGCCATGGGGGACAGATGAACACCGGGGAGCTGTTTTTT. Protein: CASSHGGQMNTGELFF.

The chain uses TRBV19 and TRBJ2-2; D remains ambiguous. This CDR3 is 16 amino acids long. In germline, CDR1 is LNHDA, CDR2 SQIVND (reference sequence). The V end lost 3 bases, the J end lost 0 bases, and 11 bases lay between the germline ends. This CDR3 is CASSIWVLANTGELFF. CDR3 DNA: TGTGCCAGTAGTATTTGGGTGCTTGCGAACACCGGGGAGCTGTTTTTT.

Many counts were recorded for this clonotype. The genes are TRBV6-1 and TRBJ2-5; D possibly uses TRBD1 or TRBD2 (5 bases each). Per germline, CDR1 MNHNS and CDR2 SASEGT. CDR3 length: 14 residues. V lost 4 bases and J 0 bases, leaving 9 bases between the germline ends. CDR3 nucleotides: TGTGCCAGCAGTGCCGGGACGCACCAAGAGACCCAGTACTTC. It specifies CASSAGTHQETQYF.

There are many counts of this clonotype. The chain links TRBV10-1 to TRBJ1-1, with TRBD1 identical over 8 bases. Per the germline V gene, CDR1 is WNHNN and CDR2 is SYGVQD (reference sequence). J was trimmed by 0 bases and V by 10 bases; bases with no gene match: 22. The CDR3 loop spans 19 amino acids. In DNA form, the CDR3 reads TGCGCCACCACCCCCCGGCAGGGGGCGCGGGCTTCCATGAACACTGAAGCTTTCTTT. Its protein is CATTPRQGARASMNTEAFF.

This clonotype appeared once. One end of the junction varies from germline; a read error may be responsible. This chain connects TRBV7-9 to TRBJ1-1; D gene unclear. This CDR3 region has 15 residues. CDR1 SEHNR and CDR2 FQNEAQ come from the germline V gene (reference sequence). CDR3 region: CASSQPVTGVTDAFF. In nucleotides, the CDR3 is TGTGCCAGCAGCCAACCGGTCACGGGAGTGACTGATGCTTTCTTT.

Regarding this clonotype: An end of the junction does not agree with germline; a read error may underlie this. The genes are TRBV6-6 and TRBJ1-3; D gene unclear. Germline CDR1 reads MNHNY; CDR2 reads SVGAGI (reference sequence). The CDR3 extends over 15 amino acids. CDR3 DNA: TGTGCCAGCAGTACGTCAGGCAGCTCTGGAAGCACCATATATTTT. Amino acids: CASSTSGSSGSTIYF.

This rearrangement joins TRBV20-1 to TRBJ1-5; TRBD1 is a possible D gene (6 bases). V shed 3 bases and J shed 11 bases, with 11 bases lying between them. The CDR3 covers 11 residues. Germline V gene sequence: CDR1 DFQATT, CDR2 SNEGSKA (reference sequence). CDR3 nucleotide sequence: TGCAGTGCTAGGGGACAAGAGACCCAGCATTTT. As protein: CSARGQETQHF.

This clonotype was seen a handful of times. V gene TRBV6-1 combines with J gene TRBJ1-2; D is perhaps TRBD1 (5 bases). Germline loops: CDR1 MNHNS, CDR2 SASEGT. The CDR3 is 15 residues long. V was clipped by 1 base and J by 2 bases, with 11 bases between them. The CDR3, as DNA: TGTGCCAGCAGTGAAGGAAGGGGAGGAAACTATGGCTACACCTTC. Amino acid sequence: CASSEGRGGNYGYTF.